The entry below gives a single TCR beta chain sequence along with its context. This record belongs to a study of cytomegalovirus exposure and HLA in healthy donors. PCR primers comprised 60 Vbeta and 13 Jbeta primers. Produced via immunoSEQ multiplex PCR; TCRdb's table is partial and in-frame only. The table includes some 160,000 clones, 84% detected once. The source material was PBMCs. This TCR came from a man younger than 30 in good health and CMV-seronegative.

CDR3 residues: CASSYPAQGIAEAFF. Here the CDR3 DNA reads TGTGCCAGCAGTTACCCGGCCCAGGGTATAGCTGAAGCTTTCTTT. The chain carries TRBV6-5 and TRBJ1-1; TRBD1 is a possible D gene (5 bases). CDR3 size: 15 residues. CDR1 is MNHEY, CDR2 SVGAGI, per germline. With 2 bases removed from V and 6 bases from J, the gap between germline ends came to 16 bases.